This passage covers 15 T cell receptor beta chains from one sample sequenced in a study of neoadjuvant anti-PD-1 for oral cavity cancer. Profiling relied on immunoSEQ multiplex PCR, and the TCRdb table lists in-frame clones only, not all of them. The table includes some 71,000 clones, about 83% detected once. Sequenced material: PBMCs, taken before nivolumab (anti-PD-1) treatment. These receptors came from a person between 40 and 85 years old with oral cavity squamous cell carcinoma.

The count of this clone is one. The chain joins TRBV27 to TRBJ2-2; 9 bases map to TRBD2. J lost 6 bases, V lost 8 bases, and 10 bases had no gene match. The germline gives CDR1 MNHEY, CDR2 SMNVEV (reference sequence). The CDR3 has 15 amino acids. The CDR3 here is CASAGGGRVPGELFF. CDR3 coding DNA: TGTGCCAGCGCAGGAGGCGGGAGGGTCCCCGGGGAGCTGTTTTTT.

The rearrangement links TRBV11-1 to TRBJ2-5, with unresolved D. Between the trimmed V and J ends, which lost 1 base and 4 bases, there was a span of 7 bases. This CDR3 is built from 13 residues. CDR1 SGHAT and CDR2 FQDESV come from the germline V gene (reference sequence). This chain's CDR3 is CASSLDRGETQYF. In nucleotides, the CDR3 is TGTGCCAGCAGCTTAGACAGAGGAGAGACCCAGTACTTC.

This chain connects TRBV4-1 to TRBJ2-7; the D gene is possibly TRBD2 (5 bases). The CDR3 is 14 amino acids. Germline assignment: CDR1 MGHRA and CDR2 YSYEKL. V was shortened by 4 bases and J by 1 base, with 11 bases between the two germline ends. This chain's CDR3 is CASSLHGSSYEQYF. The CDR3 nucleotides are TGCGCCAGCAGCCTTCATGGGAGTTCCTACGAGCAGTACTTC.

J is TRBJ1-1 and V is TRBV9, with a tentative D call TRBD1 (5 bases). The germline CDR1 and CDR2 sequences are SGDLS and YYNGEE. V was trimmed by 4 bases and J by 1 base, leaving 11 bases between them. This CDR3 is built from 14 residues. CDR3: CASSLGGSNTEAFF. The CDR3 region has the DNA TGTGCCAGCAGCCTCGGGGGTTCGAACACTGAAGCTTTCTTT.

The J gene is TRBJ1-4, the V gene TRBV5-1; D gene unclear. The CDR3 consists of 15 residues. V was pared by 4 bases and J by 6 bases, with 16 bases between. Germline CDR1 reads SGHRS; CDR2 reads YFSETQ. CDR3 residues: CASSRIFAGDEKLFF. The CDR3 DNA sequence: TGCGCCAGCAGCCGTATCTTCGCCGGGGATGAAAAACTGTTTTTT.

This chain joins TRBV7-3 and TRBJ2-2; 10 positions match TRBD2. CDR1 is SGHTA, CDR2 FQGTGA, per germline. J lost 4 bases, V lost 4 bases, and 3 bases had no gene match. The CDR3 runs to 15 residues. CDR3 in DNA: TGTGCCAGCAGCTCACTAGCGGGGCGCACCGGGGAGCTGTTTTTT. Protein product: CASSSLAGRTGELFF.

The gene calls are TRBV7-9 and TRBJ1-1, with D uncertain. The V end was cut by 3 bases, the J end by 2 bases, with 7 bases between. CDR1 SEHNR and CDR2 FQNEAQ come from the germline V gene (reference sequence). The length of the CDR3 is 13 residues. DNA for the CDR3: TGTGCCAGCAGCTTTCCGAGAAACACTGAAGCTTTCTTT. Residues: CASSFPRNTEAFF.

Only a few counts were recorded for this clone. The V gene is TRBV2, the J gene TRBJ1-6; tentatively, D is TRBD1 (5 bases). CDR1 is SNHLY, CDR2 FYNNEI, per germline. V was shortened by 5 bases and J by 10 bases, with 12 bases between the two germline ends. The CDR3 covers 13 residues. The CDR3 sequence is CASSYADRSPLHF. The DNA for the CDR3 is TGTGCCAGCAGTTATGCCGACAGATCACCCCTCCACTTT.

This chain links TRBV14 with TRBJ2-1, with 10 bases that match TRBD1. This CDR3 has 17 residues. With 0 bases clipped from V and 8 bases from J, the junction kept 10 bases outside the gene matches. From germline, CDR1 is SGHDN and CDR2 FVKESK. The CDR3 is CASSQESRGQGIDEQFF. The CDR3 DNA reads TGTGCCAGCAGCCAAGAATCGCGGGGACAGGGGATCGATGAGCAGTTCTTC. Drawing the rest from reference TRBV14 and TRBJ2-1, the complete variable domain is EAGVTQFPSHSVIEKGQTVTLRCDPISGHDNLYWYRRVMGKEIKFLLHFVKESKQDESGMPNNRFLAERTGGTYSTLKVQPAELEDSGVYFCASSQESRGQGIDEQFFGPGTRLTVL.

The chain carries TRBV28 and TRBJ1-5; D uncertain. The CDR3 has 15 residues. Germline CDR1 and CDR2: MDHEN and SYDVKM. V was cut by 2 bases and J by 2 bases, with 10 bases left in between. The CDR3 loop is CASSLGSPGNQPQHF. The CDR3 DNA is TGTGCCAGCAGTTTAGGTAGTCCGGGCAATCAGCCCCAGCATTTT.

The V call is TRBV4-1, the J call TRBJ2-6; D possibly corresponds to TRBD1 (5 bases). Trimming removed 6 bases at V and 0 bases at J, with 15 bases between. Germline CDR1 is MGHRA and CDR2 is YSYEKL. This CDR3 has 17 residues. The CDR3 loop reads CASRFDSKSSGANVLTF. The CDR3 DNA reads TGCGCCAGCAGATTTGACAGCAAAAGCTCTGGGGCCAACGTCCTGACTTTC.

CDR3 sequence (DNA): TGTGCCATCAGTGAGTCGGTTGGGGAAAGGCCCGGGGAGCTGTTTTTT. Amino acid sequence: CAISESVGERPGELFF. V is TRBV10-3 and J is TRBJ2-2, with unresolved D. Between the trimmed V and J ends, which lost 0 bases and 6 bases, there was a span of 14 bases. The CDR3 is 16 amino acids. CDR1 is ENHRY and CDR2 is SYGVKD in the germline V gene.

V gene TRBV11-2 combines with J gene TRBJ1-1; no reliable D call. Trimming took off 3 bases at V and 1 base at J, with 6 bases between the two ends. There are 13 residues in the CDR3. The germline V gene has CDR1 SGHAT and CDR2 FQNNGV. DNA of the CDR3: TGTGCCAGCAGCTTCCGGGGGAACACTGAAGCTTTCTTT. Protein: CASSFRGNTEAFF. Full variable domain (missing parts from reference TRBV11-2 and TRBJ1-1): EAGVAQSPRYKIIEKRQSVAFWCNPISGHATLYWYQQILGQGPKLLIQFQNNGVVDDSQLPKDRFSAERLKGVDSTLKIQPAKLEDSAVYLCASSFRGNTEAFFGQGTRLTVV.

This clone was seen once. The J gene is TRBJ1-5, the V gene TRBV28; unclear D gene. Trimming left V 7 bases short and J 4 bases short, with 5 bases between. The CDR3 length is 11 residues. Germline-derived CDR1 and CDR2 are MDHEN and SYDVKM. CDR3 sequence reads: CASNSNQPQHF. In nucleotides, the CDR3 is TGTGCCAGCAACAGTAATCAGCCCCAGCATTTT. The entire variable domain, with the rest obtained from reference TRBV28 and TRBJ1-5, is as follows: DVKVTQSSRYLVKRTGEKVFLECVQDMDHENMFWYRQDPGLGLRLIYFSYDVKMKEKGDIPEGYSVSREKKERFSLILESASTNQTSMYLCASNSNQPQHFGDGTRLSIL.

In nucleotides, the CDR3 is TGTGCCAGCAGTGAGGCGTGGACTAGTGCCTACGAGCAGTACTTC. As protein: CASSEAWTSAYEQYF. The chain links TRBV6-1 to TRBJ2-7, with 7 bases identical to TRBD2. The germline CDR1 and CDR2 sequences are MNHNS and SASEGT. This CDR3 spans 15 amino acids. After removal of 3 bases from V and 2 bases from J, the junction contained 7 bases not matched to a gene.